The 5 T cell receptor beta chains below all came from one sample that was sequenced in a study of cytomegalovirus exposure and HLA in healthy donors. A multiplex PCR was run with 60 Vbeta primers and 13 Jbeta primers. Sequencing used immunoSEQ multiplex PCR; TCRdb keeps in-frame clones, though not all of them. The sample carries some 130,000 clones, roughly 80% recorded once. Sample: PBMCs. The receptor set was obtained from a man aged 45-65 years in good health and CMV-seronegative.

The CDR3 reads CASSTRDRMYEKLFF. The CDR3 nucleotides are TGTGCCAGCAGCACCCGGGACAGGATGTATGAAAAACTGTTTTTT. The V gene is TRBV7-9, the J gene TRBJ1-4, with 8 bases identical to TRBD1. From germline, CDR1 is SEHNR and CDR2 FQNEAQ (reference sequence). This CDR3 comprises 15 residues. Losses at the gene ends were 5 bases for V and 6 bases for J; bases not matched to a gene: 8. Full variable domain (missing parts from reference TRBV7-9 and TRBJ1-4): DTGVSQNPRHKITKRGQNVTFRCDPISEHNRLYWYRQTLGQGPEFLTYFQNEAQLEKSRLLSDRFSAERPKGSFSTLEIQRTEQGDSAMYLCASSTRDRMYEKLFFGSGTQLSVL.

The chain couples TRBV2 to TRBJ2-1; 10 bases are a match to TRBD2. CDR1 and CDR2 from the germline V gene are SNHLY and FYNNEI. Trimming removed 2 bases from V and 10 bases from J; junction bases left unmatched: 8. CDR3 size: 15 residues. As DNA, the CDR3 is TGTGCCAGCAGTGAATGGGCTAGCGGGAGAAACGAGCAGTTCTTC. Protein product: CASSEWASGRNEQFF. The variable domain in full, with the rest retrieved from reference TRBV2 and TRBJ2-1, is EPEVTQTPSHQVTQMGQEVILRCVPISNHLYFYWYRQILGQKVEFLVSFYNNEISEKSEIFDDQFSVERPDGSNFTLKIRSTKLEDSAMYFCASSEWASGRNEQFFGPGTRLTVL.

The chain couples TRBV7-8 to TRBJ2-3; D perhaps matches TRBD1 (6 bases). This CDR3 region has 14 residues. The germline gives CDR1 SGHVS, CDR2 FQNEAQ. V was cut by 8 bases and J by 5 bases, with 17 bases left in between. CDR3 sequence (DNA): TGTGCCAGCTGTTTGGGGGCCGGCGGAGATACGCAGTATTTT. Translating gives CASCLGAGGDTQYF. Combining the CDR3 with reference TRBV7-8 and TRBJ2-3 gives the whole variable domain GAGVSQSPRYKVAKRGQDVALRCDPISGHVSLFWYQQALGQGPEFLTYFQNEAQLDKSGLPSDRFFAERPEGSVSTLKIQRTQQEDSAVYLCASCLGAGGDTQYFGPGTRLTVL.

This chain connects TRBV29-1 to TRBJ1-2; TRBD1 aligns across 7 bases. The CDR3 spans 14 residues. Germline V gene sequence: CDR1 SQVTM, CDR2 ANQGSEA. V was clipped by 2 bases and J by 2 bases; unmatched bases: 5. The CDR3 sequence: CSVEIQGLNYGYTF. The CDR3 DNA follows: TGCAGCGTTGAAATACAGGGGTTGAACTATGGCTACACCTTC.

The CDR3 sequence is CASSLAGSGSGELFF. The CDR3 region has the DNA TGTGCCAGCAGCTTGGCAGGTAGCGGGTCCGGGGAGCTGTTTTTT. The chain joins TRBV5-4 to TRBJ2-2; TRBD2 matches 7 bases. The V and J ends lost 0 bases and 6 bases, in that order; junction bases with no gene match: 5. Germline V gene data show CDR1 as SGHNT and CDR2 as YYREEE (reference sequence). The CDR3 runs 15 residues.